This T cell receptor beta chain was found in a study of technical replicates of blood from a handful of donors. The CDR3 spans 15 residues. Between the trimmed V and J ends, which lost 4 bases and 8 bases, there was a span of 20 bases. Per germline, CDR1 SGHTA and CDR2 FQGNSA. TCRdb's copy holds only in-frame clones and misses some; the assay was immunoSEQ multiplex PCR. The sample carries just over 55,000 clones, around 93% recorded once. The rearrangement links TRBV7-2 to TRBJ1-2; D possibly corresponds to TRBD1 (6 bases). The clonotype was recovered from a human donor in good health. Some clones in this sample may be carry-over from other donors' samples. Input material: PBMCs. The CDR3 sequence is CASSSRWTALEGYTF. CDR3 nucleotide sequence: TGTGCCAGCAGCTCAAGATGGACAGCGCTGGAGGGCTACACCTTC.